This TCR beta chain derives from a study of T-cell reconstitution after alpha-beta-depleted transplantation in children. The germline CDR1 and CDR2 sequences are SQVTM and ANQGSEA. J gave up 7 bases and V 3 bases, and 6 bases lay outside the gene matches. CDR3 length: 12 amino acids. Unique molecular identifiers tagged the TCRbeta library. Using its own MiXCR run on the PCR reads, TCRdb lists one record per CDR3 protein. Among about 610,000 distinct CDR3 sequences listed, roughly 10% were seen once. This clonotype was seen a few times. Sequencing used PBMCs from the stem cell graft donor, obtained from the stem cell graft. The receptor comes from a human donor who donated a stem cell graft to a child with acute myeloid leukemia. This sequence joins TRBV29-1 and TRBJ2-7; 7 positions agree with TRBD2. CDR3 region: CSVDDLGGEQYF. CDR3 bases: TGCAGCGTTGATGACCTGGGAGGGGAGCAGTACTTC.